The 7 T cell receptor beta chains listed next were all sequenced from one sample in a study of shared clonotypes between healthy human individuals. The naive CD8 subset, CD45RO-negative cells positively selected for CCR7, excluded terminally differentiated effector memory CD45RA+ cells. Here immunoSEQ multiplex PCR was the method, and the copy in TCRdb shows in-frame clones only, minus some. This table holds approximately 1.9 million clones, around 95% found once. Sequences were obtained from naive CD8+ T cells from PBMCs. The receptors derive from a young man in good health. Some clones in this sample may be carry-over from other donors' samples.

The V call is TRBV6-5, the J call TRBJ2-7; D is undetermined. The length of the CDR3 is 14 residues. V lost 0 bases, J lost 4 bases, and 10 bases lay in between. CDR1 is MNHEY, CDR2 SVGAGI, per germline. CDR3 amino acids: CASSYSWGTYEQYF. The CDR3 DNA reads TGTGCCAGCAGTTACTCGTGGGGAACTTACGAGCAGTACTTC.

The J gene is TRBJ1-2, the V gene TRBV29-1; D not certain. Trimming took 7 bases from V and 6 from J, leaving 18 bases between them. Germline assignment: CDR1 SQVTM and CDR2 ANQGSEA. The CDR3 is 13 amino acids. The CDR3 sequence is CSAGPDWENGYTF. DNA of the CDR3: TGCAGCGCCGGTCCGGACTGGGAGAATGGCTACACCTTC.

This clone was recorded only once. The chain uses TRBV2 and TRBJ2-7; 8 bases match TRBD1. CDR3 length: 13 amino acids. Losses at the gene ends were 10 bases for V and 5 bases for J; bases not matched to a gene: 10. CDR1 is SNHLY, CDR2 FYNNEI, per germline. The CDR3 is CANSGDRLNEQYF. DNA for the CDR3: TGTGCCAACTCCGGGGACAGGCTAAACGAGCAGTACTTC. Full variable domain (rest looked up from reference TRBV2 and TRBJ2-7): EPEVTQTPSHQVTQMGQEVILRCVPISNHLYFYWYRQILGQKVEFLVSFYNNEISEKSEIFDDQFSVERPDGSNFTLKIRSTKLEDSAMYFCANSGDRLNEQYFGPGTRLTVT.

This chain links TRBV7-8 with TRBJ2-5; perhaps TRBD1 as D (5 bases). There are 16 residues in the CDR3. Between the trimmed V and J ends, which lost 2 bases and 10 bases, there was a span of 23 bases. Germline CDR1 and CDR2: SGHVS and FQNEAQ. CDR3 amino acids: CASSLSGNNFKRVQYF. CDR3 sequence (DNA): TGTGCCAGCAGCTTATCAGGGAATAATTTCAAGAGAGTCCAGTACTTC.

Points on this clone: Different DNA sequences within this sample yield the same CDR3. The chain combines TRBV11-1 with TRBJ2-1; D gene unclear. The CDR3 length is 13 residues. Germline CDR1 and CDR2: SGHAT and FQDESV (reference sequence). V was shortened by 1 base and J by 4 bases, with 5 bases between the two germline ends. The CDR3 sequence: CASSLVRYNEQFF. CDR3 coding DNA: TGTGCCAGCAGCTTAGTACGGTACAATGAGCAGTTCTTC.

This clone was detected only once. This rearrangement joins TRBV28 to TRBJ2-1; D tentatively reads TRBD1 or TRBD2 (5 bases each). The V and J ends lost 4 bases and 1 base respectively, with 14 bases between them. The CDR3 sequence is 16 residues long. CDR1 MDHEN and CDR2 SYDVKM come from the germline V gene. CDR3 protein: CASSSPRERSYNEQFF. The CDR3 DNA sequence: TGTGCCAGCAGTTCCCCCAGGGAGCGGTCCTACAATGAGCAGTTCTTC.

The chain couples TRBV4-2 to TRBJ2-2; 7 bases match TRBD1. Germline V gene data show CDR1 as LGHNA and CDR2 as YNFKEQ. Trimming removed 8 bases from V and 1 base from J; junction bases left unmatched: 4. CDR3 length: 14 amino acids. The CDR3 is CASAGTVNTGELFF. As DNA, the CDR3 is TGTGCCAGCGCCGGGACAGTGAACACCGGGGAGCTGTTTTTT.